The entry that follows covers one TCR beta chain sequence. Its antigen is not yet known. Library preparation used the immunoSEQ multiplex PCR assay. The multiplex PCR relied on a mix of 60 forward primers for TCR Vbeta segments and 13 reverse primers for TCR Jbeta segments. Amplification of the CDR3 region of rearranged TCR beta genes was performed with a multiplex PCR assay on genomic DNA. Amplified TCR beta libraries were sequenced as 87-base-pair reads on the Illumina HiSeq System. The study's own analysis went as follows. Across the 500 to 750 repertoires, a later analysis counted 80 million or so unique TCR beta chains, roughly 11 million of which were shared by at least two donors. Raw reads were error-corrected and collapsed into unique sequences with a nearest-neighbor algorithm that merged closely related sequences to remove PCR and sequencing errors. CDR3 sequences were aligned to IMGT reference sequences to assign V, D and J gene segments. Each retained sequence needed at least a six-nucleotide match to both a V gene segment and a J gene segment. A rearrangement counted as productive if the CDR3 had no stop codons and remained in frame with V and J, and every other rearrangement counted as non-productive. Following IMGT convention, CDR3 was defined as the stretch from the second conserved V-encoded cysteine up to the conserved J-encoded phenylalanine. In an earlier analysis of around 540 of the donors, sequences lacking an unambiguous match to a single V gene segment were excluded. An earlier analysis of several hundred of the donors classified V segments as functional when productive rearrangements were above 56.7% and as segregating when the standard deviation between donors was above 5%. A statistical classification framework was built to diagnose cytomegalovirus status from the catalog of TCR beta chain sequences. In a later analysis, V and J genes were assigned by comparing TCR nucleotide sequences against IMGT/GENE-DB human TR gene sequences. A later analysis assigned CDR3 sequences and most-parsimonious VDJ recombination scenarios with the TCRdist pipeline. In a later analysis, every TCR beta chain was defined by the combination of its CDR3 amino acid sequence and its V-gene family, and reads without a unique V-gene family were dropped. To address suspected cross-contamination and a sequencing artifact, a later analysis removed several hundred highly shared, low-generation-probability nucleotide sequences. A later analysis calculated a clonal expansion index for each public chain from normalized within-repertoire ranks of inferred template counts. A later analysis computed generation probabilities with a VDJ recombination model fitted to out-of-frame rearrangements, and checked the results against IGoR. In a later analysis, TCR-TCR, TCR-HLA and TCR-CMV co-occurrence was scored with hypergeometric tests, and a repertoire-size bias correction was applied to TCR pairs. False discovery rates were estimated in a later analysis by permuting HLA or CMV assignments 20 times. In a later analysis, co-occurring TCRs were grouped using DBSCAN, and TCRdist sequence similarity was added for clustering within HLA-allele-positive subsets. Co-occurrence clustering excluded repertoires with fewer than 30,000 or more than 120,000 public chains, plus five with anomalous nucleotide sharing. What TCRdb holds here is the immuneACCESS table cut down to in-frame rearrangements. Part of the clones is not present; checked against another copy, under half of the missing clones reflect an unresolved V gene, and the others are unexplained. D and trimming come from the DNA, and the V and J calls and clone size come from that table. The sample's records list around 200,000 clones. The ten largest clones take up 0.79% of the sample.

The source of the sample is a study of cytomegalovirus exposure and HLA in healthy donors (TCRdb year 2017). At the level of the whole study: In an earlier analysis of roughly 590 of the donors, 276 Gb of sequence data and just under 120 million unique TCR beta sequences from roughly 200 million T cells were reported. An early release that covered 500 to 800 HLA-typed donors contained around 300 gigabases of sequencing data and roughly 84 million unique TCR sequences. Among the roughly 430 genotyped donors, around 81% belonged to the genetic ancestry cluster associated with self-reported Caucasian donors. The study aimed to test whether signatures of past pathogen exposure could be identified by cataloging public T cell receptors. Using immunosequencing, the study profiled T cell repertoires from 500 to 800 subjects and related those repertoires to cytomegalovirus serostatus. Besides the first cohort of 666 subjects, a separate validation cohort made up of 120 different subjects was used. High-throughput TCR immunosequencing, statistical association of individual TCRs with disease status, and machine learning were combined to predict cytomegalovirus infection status. To study patterns of TCR occurrence, a later analysis re-analyzed previously published TCR beta repertoires from 666 donors and added high-resolution HLA genotyping. In the later analysis, no new phenotypic data were used to find candidate immune exposures; instead, reliance was placed on TCR beta sequences and their occurrence across donors. To decide whether each TCR beta V gene segment behaved as functional or pseudogenic, an earlier analysis of nearly 600 of the donors relied on high-throughput TCR beta sequencing. Donor age, sex, ethnicity and CMV serostatus were compiled together with the repertoire data. A later genetic analysis used genome-wide SNP genotypes for about 65% of the 666 donors, treating that subset as a discovery cohort. All discovery cohort repertoires had been generated using a single sequencing platform. Both class I and class II loci were covered by HLA typing, at four-digit resolution. Typing coverage differed by locus: A, B, C, DRB1 and DQB1 were typed in about 620-630 donors, DQA1 in about 510, DPA1 in around 610, and DPB1 in around 490. Five DR-DQ haplotypes were handled as single units for association and clustering because linkage in the cohort was strong. Among 350 to 400 genotyped donors of the cohort, an average of around 240,000 unique TCR beta nucleotide sequences were sequenced per donor, 15% to 20% of them non-productive. What the research found in general, with its limitations: It was suggested by the authors that the approach could potentially be generalized to other disease states and immunological phenotypes. A later analysis associated about 17,000 TCR beta sequences with specific HLA alleles at a false discovery rate of 0.05. Strong co-occurrence of HLA alleles, especially DR and DQ, made assigning TCR associations to individual alleles difficult. A later analysis found that most CMV-associated TCR beta chains appeared HLA-restricted, with HLA associations seemingly driven largely by CMV exposure. Some IMGT-functional V segments, including TRBV6-2 and TRBV6-3, could not be distinguished by the 87-base-pair reads and were therefore excluded. Immune exposure information for the cohort was limited to CMV serostatus. Correlated functional status among segregating V segments might be attributable to linkage disequilibrium, but an unknown experimental factor could not be ruled out. A cluster of highly shared sequence variants was judged likely to be a technical artifact of the sequencing pipeline. HLA typing was unavailable for some donors at each locus, so association tests used only the typed subset. Broadly in line with IMGT annotations, most TCR beta V segments showed up in productive rearrangements about 90% or about 30% of the time in an earlier analysis of 450 to 750 of the donors. Over 15 rarely observed V segments, including chromosome 9 orphons, were excluded from the earlier analysis of 550 to 700 of the donors because counts were too low. A later genetic analysis reported fewer N-insertions in productive TCRs among donors in an Asian-associated ancestry cluster than the approximately 670-donor mean. Cytomegalovirus status was reported to be diagnosed by the classifier with high specificity and sensitivity in both the original and validation cohorts. Most TCR sequences were observed very rarely across donors, whereas some public TCRs were present in many individuals. In the study, around 150 TCR beta chains were listed as associated with cytomegalovirus. Sequencing depth was assumed to be roughly uniform across donors in the presence/absence analyses, though that assumption may not hold. Only TCR beta chains were sequenced in this cohort, and the absence of alpha or paired-chain data limited detectable features. A further reported finding was that TCR beta sequences accurately predicted the HLA-A and HLA-B alleles for most subjects in the first cohort. In a later analysis, the rate of TCR association differed among HLA loci, with DRB1 alleles having the most associated TCRs and HLA-C alleles having the fewest. According to a later analysis, parvovirus B19, influenza, CMV and Epstein-Barr virus appeared linked to several top co-occurrence clusters. Three of the identified cytomegalovirus-associated TCR beta chains were confirmed in vitro to be specific for cytomegalovirus antigens. Compared with equally common non-associated chains, HLA-associated TCR beta chains in a later analysis were more clonally expanded and had lower generation probabilities. An association between a missense DCLRE1C variant and V-gene and J-gene trimming of TCR beta chains was found in a later genetic analysis and replicated in an independent cohort.

The cohort was made up of hundreds of healthy bone marrow donors. At the time of sampling, all cohort members were nominally healthy, though unrecorded immune exposures were likely present. The donor tested CMV seropositive, placing the donor among the 310 or so seropositive members of the cohort. A peripheral blood sample was provided by each donor, and peripheral blood mononuclear cells were used for TCR beta sequencing. Genomic DNA was extracted from the blood cell samples with the Qiagen DNeasy Blood Extraction Kit. At the junction V is shortened by 7 bases and J by 6 bases, with 19 bases in between. The CDR3, from cysteine to phenylalanine, totals 15 residues. Only the CDR3 region is kept as DNA, spanning 45 bases read in frame from base 1. CDR1 and CDR2, looked up from the germline V gene (reference sequence), are LNHDA and SQIVND.

Sequencing was carried out using PBMCs. This receptor was identified in a woman aged 18-30 years in good health and CMV-seropositive. The chain employs TRBV19 and TRBJ1-5, with no D gene named confidently. The DNA sequence reads TGTGCCAGTATCAGGCGGGGATCGGATTCTCAGCCCCAGCATTTT. Its translation is CASIRRGSDSQPQHF.